Listed below are T cell receptor beta chains from one sample, sequenced in a study of regulatory T cells in long-lasting Graves disease. TCRdb used MiXCR to reprocess the multiplex PCR reads, holding one entry per CDR3 protein. The sample contains about 460,000 distinct CDR3 sequences, around a fifth of which appear only once. Sequenced here: peripheral blood mononuclear cells (PBMCs), sampled when the disease was refractory, from a patient treated with antithyroid drugs. The receptors were gathered from a female donor with Graves disease. Each CDR3 is given with its conserved first and last residue. Fields, in order: J gene, V gene, D gene, clone size, CDR3 DNA, CDR3 protein. The D gene is left open where the match is weak. Only part of the rows carry a size: once, few, many, or a class if the clone is expanded.

TRBJ1-2 TRBV11-3 . many TGTGCCAGCAGCCCGGGACACCCTAACTATGGCTACACCTTC CASSPGHPNYGYTF
TRBJ2-4 TRBV20-1 TRBD2 . TGCAGTGCTAGTGAGCGGGGGGGTTGGGGCATTCAGTACTTC CSASERGGWGIQYF
TRBJ2-7 TRBV6-1 TRBD2 many TGTGCCAGCAGTATAGCGGGGGACTCCTACGAGCAGTACTTC CASSIAGDSYEQYF
TRBJ2-7 TRBV20-1 . . TGCAGTGCTAGAATCTATACTAGGGACTACGAGCAGTACTTC CSARIYTRDYEQYF
TRBJ1-1 TRBV15 . many TGTGCCACCAGCAGGGCAGGGGACACTGAAGCTTTCTTT CATSRAGDTEAFF
TRBJ1-6 TRBV20-1 . many TGCAGTGCTAGAAAGGGGTCAGAGCATTCACCCCTCCACTTT CSARKGSEHSPLHF
TRBJ2-6 TRBV7-2 . few TGTGCCAGCAGCTTGGGCGGGGTGCCTGGGGCCAACGTCCTGACTTTC CASSLGGVPGANVLTF
TRBJ1-2 TRBV27 . many TGTGCCAGCAGTTTATGGGGGGGCGCCAGCTATGGCTACACCTTC CASSLWGGASYGYTF
TRBJ2-7 TRBV6-1 . many TGTGCCAGCAGGGGACCCTCCACCTACGAGCAGTACTTC CASRGPSTYEQYF
TRBJ2-5 TRBV9 . many TGTGCCAGCAGCCTCCGCGGGGGACAGGCTGGAGAGACCCAGTACTTC CASSLRGGQAGETQYF
TRBJ2-7 TRBV7-9 TRBD2 . TGTGCCAGCAGCCCTACCGGGACTAGGACCGACGAGCAGTACTTC CASSPTGTRTDEQYF
TRBJ2-1 TRBV29-1 . . TGCAGCGTCAGGACAGAAGAATACAATGAGCAGTTCTTC CSVRTEEYNEQFF
TRBJ1-5 TRBV12-3/TRBV12-4 TRBD1 many TGTGCCAGCAGTTTTGGGACAGGGGGCGAACAGCCCCAGCATTTT CASSFGTGGEQPQHF
TRBJ2-3 TRBV20-1 . . TGCAGTGCTAGAGTTCTTAATTCAGCGGCTGGGTCAGATACGCAGTATTTT CSARVLNSAAGSDTQYF
TRBJ2-7 TRBV7-2 TRBD2 many TGTGCCAGCAGCTTAGATCTAGCGGGAGGTGAGCAGTACTTC CASSLDLAGGEQYF
TRBJ2-3 TRBV7-2 . . TGTGCCAGCAGCTTATGGGGAGGAAGCACAGATACGCAGTATTTT CASSLWGGSTDTQYF
TRBJ2-2 TRBV3-1 . . TGTGCCAGCAGCCAAGATGGGAACCCCGGGGAGCTGTTTTTT CASSQDGNPGELFF
TRBJ2-2 TRBV19 TRBD1 . TGTGCCAGTTATGACAGGGGCGCGGGGACCGGGGAGCTGTTTTTT CASYDRGAGTGELFF
TRBJ2-7 TRBV7-9 TRBD1 . TGTGCCAGCAGCCCCGGGACAGGGGTCGGTGAGCAGTACTTC CASSPGTGVGEQYF
TRBJ2-7 TRBV12-3/TRBV12-4 . many TGTGCCAGCAGTTTATTCATCGGAGCTGAGCAGTACTTC CASSLFIGAEQYF
TRBJ2-5 TRBV20-1 . many TGCAGTGCTATAAGGGCCAGTTGGTACCAAGAGACCCAGTACTTC CSAIRASWYQETQYF
TRBJ1-1 TRBV7-3 . many TGTGCCAGCAGCTACTCTGGGCCCACTGAAGCTTTCTTT CASSYSGPTEAFF
TRBJ1-5 TRBV5-1 . . TGCGCCGGCAGCCTGGATTGGGGAGTCCAGCCCCAGCATTTT CAGSLDWGVQPQHF
TRBJ1-1 TRBV7-3 . . TGTGCCAGCAGCGGGGTTAGGGGTAATGCTTTCTTT CASSGVRGNAFF
TRBJ1-4 TRBV7-7 . many TGTGCTAGCAGCTCGCAACCCAATGAAAAACTGTTTTTT CASSSQPNEKLFF